This record concerns one T cell receptor beta chain sequence. The antigen remains undetermined. This sample was included in a study of CD4 T cells in relation to SARS-CoV-2 and coronaviruses. In the study overall: Shared crossreactive spike epitopes were mapped to their HLA restriction.

Study-level findings and limits: According to naive versus memory sequencing, detected responses are memory recall, not newly primed. Crossreactive clones expanded significantly less to SARS-CoV-2 than monoreactive clones.

Trimming stripped 5 bases from V and 4 bases from J, with 8 bases between. The length of the CDR3 is 12 residues. Using immunoSEQ multiplex PCR, the repertoire was profiled, and TCRdb retains in-frame clones only, with some absent. Of roughly 63,000 clones in the sample, 94% are singletons; the top ten hold around 0.15%. Before the COVID-19 pandemic, during about 2010-2019, CD4+ T cells were taken from unexposed donors. Naive and memory CD4+ T cells came from enriched cryopreserved PBMCs. Sequences were obtained from naive CD4+ T cells from PBMCs. Subset given: naive CD4+ T cells isolated by negative enrichment. This receptor was identified in a human donor in good health. V usage is TRBV12-3 or TRBV12-4 and J usage is TRBJ1-2; D gene uncertain. The CDR3 DNA follows: TGTGCCAGCAGTCCGGCAGGCTATGGCTACACCTTC. This encodes CASSPAGYGYTF.